This TCR beta chain was retrieved from a study of blood T cell repertoires in COVID-19. Whole-study context: COVID-19 samples from acute and convalescent phases originated in the United States, Italy and Spain. PBMCs, B-cell-depleted T cells, or T cells were the source of the cDNA or gDNA that made up the material.

This CDR3 has 14 residues. Assay: immunoSEQ multiplex PCR; the TCRdb copy retains only in-frame clones and omits some. The table includes 200,000 to 300,000 clones, approximately 80% detected once. The chain couples TRBV21-1 to TRBJ1-1. TRBV21-1 is termed a pseudogene. Material: peripheral blood. The receptor was derived from an older woman with active or convalescent COVID-19. The CDR3 region has the DNA TGTGCCAGCACGCAAGGGGGGGGGAGGACTGAAGCTTTCTTT. Its protein product is CASTQGGGRTEAFF.